The clone carrying this T cell receptor beta chain was seen just once. Its antigen is unidentified. This record comes from a study of T cells in Graves' hyperthyroidism and ophthalmopathy. Whole-study results and caveats: Blood held most thyroid clonotypes expanded above 0.001 frequency.

RNA transcripts were the template for amplifying TCR beta CDR3 regions. TCR CDR3 underwent first-round RT-PCR with the HTBI primer set. One entry per CDR3 protein, called by TCRdb with MiXCR from the multiplex PCR reads. The profile shows around 490,000 distinct CDR3 sequences, around 20% of them singletons. The CDR3 runs to 14 residues. The V segment lost 5 bases and the J segment 1 base; nucleotides outside the gene matches: 2. The germline CDR1 and CDR2 sequences are ENHRY and SYGVKD. Ophthalmopathy patients all had a Clinical Activity Score of at least 3, a NOSPECS grade of at least 4 and disease under 3 months old. Uncontrolled infection, other autoimmune disease, pregnancy or lactation led to exclusion.

The specimen was blood. The rearrangement uses TRBV10-3 and TRBJ1-5, with 7 bases matching TRBD1. The receptor was derived from a man aged 40-55 years with Graves' ophthalmopathy. The CDR3 sequence: CAISTGQSNQPQHF. DNA for the CDR3: TGTGCCATCAGTACGGGACAGAGCAATCAGCCCCAGCATTTT.